Listed below are T cell receptor beta chains from one sample, sequenced in a study of CD8 T cells in ankylosing spondylitis. Using its own MiXCR run on the 5' RACE reads, TCRdb lists one record per CDR3 protein. The sample has about 400,000 distinct CDR3 sequences, about a fifth seen once. Sequencing was done on a sample of blood, either unsorted or a sorted T cell fraction (not recorded which). These receptors all stem from a male donor with ankylosing spondylitis. Both conserved end residues are trimmed from each CDR3. Each record gives: CDR3 protein, J gene, V gene.

CDR3 protein: SDLRELETQY; J gene: TRBJ2-5; V gene: TRBV20-1
CDR3 protein: ASSRTGAQPQH; J gene: TRBJ1-5; V gene: TRBV2
CDR3 protein: ASSQSVRRSTGELF; J gene: TRBJ2-2; V gene: TRBV3-1
CDR3 protein: ASSKGLDLSYEQY; J gene: TRBJ2-7; V gene: TRBV21-1
CDR3 protein: SAKSGRAEDEQY; J gene: TRBJ2-7; V gene: TRBV20-1
CDR3 protein: SAFRGDRGAYEQY; J gene: TRBJ2-7; V gene: TRBV20-1
CDR3 protein: ASSRTRDSLT; J gene: TRBJ1-2; V gene: TRBV14
CDR3 protein: ASRENDPGGAF; J gene: TRBJ1-1; V gene: TRBV5-1
CDR3 protein: ASSPRDRGAYEQY; J gene: TRBJ2-7; V gene: TRBV5-1
CDR3 protein: SARGPEGNQPQH; J gene: TRBJ1-5; V gene: TRBV20-1
CDR3 protein: ASTPRGGGLGNTIY; J gene: TRBJ1-3; V gene: TRBV28
CDR3 protein: ASSLGTGRYEQY; J gene: TRBJ2-7; V gene: TRBV12-3/TRBV12-4
CDR3 protein: ASSWGGNGYT; J gene: TRBJ1-2; V gene: TRBV5-5
CDR3 protein: ASSYPGTSNQPQH; J gene: TRBJ1-5; V gene: TRBV6-5
CDR3 protein: ASSQGTRDQPQH; J gene: TRBJ1-5; V gene: TRBV3-1
CDR3 protein: SSYRGTSGRGEQF; J gene: TRBJ2-1; V gene: TRBV29-1
CDR3 protein: ASSRTGSSYNEQF; J gene: TRBJ2-1; V gene: TRBV11-3
CDR3 protein: ASSLDRPGLARNEQF; J gene: TRBJ2-1; V gene: TRBV11-2
CDR3 protein: SASATGTTNTEAF; J gene: TRBJ1-1; V gene: TRBV20-1
CDR3 protein: ASSWDSRMNTEAF; J gene: TRBJ1-1; V gene: TRBV7-2
CDR3 protein: SAGGLPQETQY; J gene: TRBJ2-5; V gene: TRBV20-1
CDR3 protein: ASSRPASRGSSYNEQF; J gene: TRBJ2-1; V gene: TRBV12-3/TRBV12-4
CDR3 protein: ASSYHDRGGNQPQH; J gene: TRBJ1-5; V gene: TRBV6-5
CDR3 protein: ASARDRVSGANVLT; J gene: TRBJ2-6; V gene: TRBV5-1
CDR3 protein: SARGRGNTEAF; J gene: TRBJ1-1; V gene: TRBV20-1
CDR3 protein: SAGRGFLETQY; J gene: TRBJ2-5; V gene: TRBV20-1
CDR3 protein: ASSLNHEQY; J gene: TRBJ2-7; V gene: TRBV7-2
CDR3 protein: ASSERFRGRNEKLF; J gene: TRBJ1-4; V gene: TRBV2
CDR3 protein: ASSGLAGAANTGELF; J gene: TRBJ2-2; V gene: TRBV6-1
CDR3 protein: ASRTSGTGGEQF; J gene: TRBJ2-1; V gene: TRBV6-1
CDR3 protein: SVGTNQETQY; J gene: TRBJ2-5; V gene: TRBV29-1
CDR3 protein: AISEGAGAGT; J gene: TRBJ1-2; V gene: TRBV10-3
CDR3 protein: AISAGQGSTDTQY; J gene: TRBJ2-3; V gene: TRBV10-3
CDR3 protein: SVEELATSEQY; J gene: TRBJ2-7; V gene: TRBV29-1
CDR3 protein: ASSFSRGTGELF; J gene: TRBJ2-2; V gene: TRBV27
CDR3 protein: SVGGQGRGYT; J gene: TRBJ1-2; V gene: TRBV29-1
CDR3 protein: ASSARRTGELF; J gene: TRBJ2-2; V gene: TRBV12-3/TRBV12-4
CDR3 protein: ASSLRTTTNNEQF; J gene: TRBJ2-1; V gene: TRBV5-1
CDR3 protein: ASSLIRGTGELF; J gene: TRBJ2-2; V gene: TRBV7-3
CDR3 protein: ASSQERRGSGNLAKNIQY; J gene: TRBJ2-4; V gene: TRBV3-1
CDR3 protein: ASSQGQGQNSPLH; J gene: TRBJ1-6; V gene: TRBV3-1
CDR3 protein: ASSDFATVNQPQH; J gene: TRBJ1-5; V gene: TRBV2
CDR3 protein: ASSSFPGLAGEGTYEQY; J gene: TRBJ2-7; V gene: TRBV6-5
CDR3 protein: ASRGSSGSNEQF; J gene: TRBJ2-1; V gene: TRBV5-1
CDR3 protein: ASRLTSGRLSDTQY; J gene: TRBJ2-3; V gene: TRBV6-2/TRBV6-3
CDR3 protein: ASSVTTNEKLF; J gene: TRBJ1-4; V gene: TRBV28
CDR3 protein: ASSPKTGVGEKLF; J gene: TRBJ1-4; V gene: TRBV7-2
CDR3 protein: SVDLTGSRNREQY; J gene: TRBJ2-7; V gene: TRBV29-1
CDR3 protein: ASSAGQGAGELF; J gene: TRBJ2-2; V gene: TRBV6-4
CDR3 protein: ASSPYSGGGSRQPQH; J gene: TRBJ1-5; V gene: TRBV4-1
CDR3 protein: SVDRASTDTQY; J gene: TRBJ2-3; V gene: TRBV29-1
CDR3 protein: ASSFGLAGTLTDTQY; J gene: TRBJ2-3; V gene: TRBV27
CDR3 protein: SASQQTSSSYNEQF; J gene: TRBJ2-1; V gene: TRBV20-1
CDR3 protein: ASRPREHPGNTIY; J gene: TRBJ1-3; V gene: TRBV5-1